This TCR beta chain was documented in a study of T cells in Graves' hyperthyroidism and ophthalmopathy. There were TCR beta CDR3 regions amplified from RNA transcripts. First-round RT-PCR of the TCR CDR3 relied on the HTBI primer set. TCRdb passed the multiplex PCR reads through MiXCR, listing each CDR3 protein once. Counted here are around 210,000 distinct CDR3 sequences, around a sixth occurring once; the ten biggest clones make up about 56%. This clonotype was observed at least ten times. The CDR3 contains 11 residues. Trimming cost V 10 bases and J 5 bases, with 11 bases left between them. CDR1 MNHEY and CDR2 SMNVEV come from the germline V gene (reference sequence).

The chain links TRBV27 to TRBJ1-1, with D perhaps TRBD1 (6 bases). Sequenced: blood. The TCR sequence derives from a woman aged 50 to 60 with Graves' hyperthyroidism. In DNA form, the CDR3 reads TGTGCCACCAAGGGGGGGACTGAAGCTTTCTTT. Encoded protein: CATKGGTEAFF.